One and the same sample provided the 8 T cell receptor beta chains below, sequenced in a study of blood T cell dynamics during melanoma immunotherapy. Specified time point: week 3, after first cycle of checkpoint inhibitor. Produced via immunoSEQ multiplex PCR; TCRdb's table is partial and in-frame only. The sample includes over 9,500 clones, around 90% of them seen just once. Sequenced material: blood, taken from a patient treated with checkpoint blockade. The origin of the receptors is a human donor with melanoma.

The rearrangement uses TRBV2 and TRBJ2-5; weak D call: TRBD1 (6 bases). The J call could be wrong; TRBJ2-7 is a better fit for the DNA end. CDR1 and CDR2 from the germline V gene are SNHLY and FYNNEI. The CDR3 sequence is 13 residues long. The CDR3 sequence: CASRATGSYEQYF. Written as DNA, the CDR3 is TGTGCCAGCCGGGCCACAGGGTCCTACGAGCAGTACTTC.

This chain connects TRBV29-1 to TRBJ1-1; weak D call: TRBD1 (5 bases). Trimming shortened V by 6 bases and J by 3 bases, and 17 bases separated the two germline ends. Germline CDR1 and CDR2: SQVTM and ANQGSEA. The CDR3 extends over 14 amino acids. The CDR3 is CSVHPWGVDTEAFF. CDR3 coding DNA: TGCAGCGTCCACCCCTGGGGGGTAGACACTGAAGCTTTCTTT.

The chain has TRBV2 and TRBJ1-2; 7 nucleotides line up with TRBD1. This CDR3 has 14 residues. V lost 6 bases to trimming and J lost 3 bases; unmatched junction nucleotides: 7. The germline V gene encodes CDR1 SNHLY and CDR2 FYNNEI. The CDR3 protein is CASREGARDYGYTF. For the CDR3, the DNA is TGTGCCAGCAGGGAGGGGGCGCGGGACTATGGCTACACCTTC.

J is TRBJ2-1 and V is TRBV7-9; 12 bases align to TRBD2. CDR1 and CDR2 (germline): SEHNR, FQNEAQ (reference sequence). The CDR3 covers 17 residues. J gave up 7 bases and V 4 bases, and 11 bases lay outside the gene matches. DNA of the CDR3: TGTGCCAGCAGCTCCCGCCTAGCGGGAGGGCCGGGGAATGAGCAGTTCTTC. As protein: CASSSRLAGGPGNEQFF.

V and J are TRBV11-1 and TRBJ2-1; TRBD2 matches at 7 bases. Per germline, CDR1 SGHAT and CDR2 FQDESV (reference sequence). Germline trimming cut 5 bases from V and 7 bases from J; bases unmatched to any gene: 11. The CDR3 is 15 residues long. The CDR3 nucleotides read TGTGCCAGCAGCGGGACGGCGGGAGCTATTAATGAGCAGTTCTTC. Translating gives CASSGTAGAINEQFF.

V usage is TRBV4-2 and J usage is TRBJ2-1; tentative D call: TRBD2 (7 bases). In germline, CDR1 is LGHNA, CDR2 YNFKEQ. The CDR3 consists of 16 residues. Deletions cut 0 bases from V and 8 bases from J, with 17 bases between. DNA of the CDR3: TGTGCCAGCAGCCAAGATCAAGGGGGGGGTCGAGATGAGCAGTTCTTC. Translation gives CASSQDQGGGRDEQFF.

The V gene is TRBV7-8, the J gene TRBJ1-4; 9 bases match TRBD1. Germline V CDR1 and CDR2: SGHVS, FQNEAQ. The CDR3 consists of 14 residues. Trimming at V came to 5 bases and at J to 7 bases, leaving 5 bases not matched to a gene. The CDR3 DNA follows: TGTGCCAGCAGCGTACAGGGGGCGGGTGAAAAACTGTTTTTT. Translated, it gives CASSVQGAGEKLFF.

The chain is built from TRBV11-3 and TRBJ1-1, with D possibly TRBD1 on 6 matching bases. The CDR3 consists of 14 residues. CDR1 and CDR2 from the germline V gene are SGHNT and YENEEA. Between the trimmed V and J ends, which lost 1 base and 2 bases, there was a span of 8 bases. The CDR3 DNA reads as TGTGCCAGCAGCTTAGGAGGGGGAAACACTGAAGCTTTCTTT. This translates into CASSLGGGNTEAFF.